This T cell receptor beta chain was recovered during a study of T cell responses to AZD1222 COVID-19 vaccine. Profiled with immunoSEQ multiplex PCR; TCRdb holds only in-frame clones, not every one. The sample holds roughly 120,000 clones, approximately 90% seen once. The CDR3 consists of 13 residues. V was shortened by 3 bases and J by 4 bases, with 8 bases between the two germline ends. Per germline, CDR1 MNHEY and CDR2 SMNVEV (reference sequence). The clonotype comes from an adult who received the MenACWY meningococcal vaccine as a control. The sample here was peripheral blood, taken 28 days after the second dose of the MenACWY control vaccine. The rearrangement links TRBV27 to TRBJ2-3; D uncertain. The DNA for the CDR3 is TGTGCCAGCAGTTTGATCGGTGCAGATACGCAGTATTTT. It encodes CASSLIGADTQYF.